This T cell receptor beta chain stems from a study of T cells after yellow fever vaccination. Study overall: Where fractions had low cell numbers, libraries were prepared from them with the SMART-Seq v4 Ultra Low Input RNA kit. Points from the study as a whole: Contamination by abundant bulk-population clonotypes could be present in FACS-sorted repertoires. Re-detected after boosting: most primary clones, around 96% of CD4 and under 90% of CD8. The secondary response peaked faster, at day 5 versus 15, but was weaker.

The table lists this clonotype with a few counts. Its target is not known. Via MiXCR, TCRdb re-called the 5' RACE reads, giving one row per CDR3 protein. The sample lists about 350,000 distinct CDR3 sequences; 11% were seen once. The ends were cut back, 0 bases at V and 3 bases at J, with 12 bases in the middle. The germline V gene has CDR1 SNHLY and CDR2 FYNNEI. The CDR3 has 15 amino acids. The chain employs TRBV2 and TRBJ2-7; D ambiguous. Material: PBMCs, obtained on the day of the first yellow fever vaccination. This clonotype was sampled from a man younger than 35 who received the YFV17D yellow fever vaccine. The DNA for the CDR3 is TGTGCCAGCAGTGAAGCGCGTGGGTCCATCTACGAGCAGTACTTC. Translating it yields CASSEARGSIYEQYF.